This T cell receptor (beta chain) was captured by sequencing in a study of T cell changes during pregnancy in multiple sclerosis. This clone appeared once. The method was immunoSEQ multiplex PCR; TCRdb's version includes in-frame clones alone and lacks a portion of them. The sample yields tens of thousands of clones, roughly 92% seen once. The TCR originated in a female donor with multiple sclerosis, enrolled in a pregnancy study. The input for sequencing was peripheral blood, taken in the second trimester of pregnancy.

CDR3 nucleotides: TGTGCCAGCAGTCGACTAGCGGGGCTTTCCTACGAGCAGTACTTC. Translation gives CASSRLAGLSYEQYF. The chain uses TRBV27 and TRBJ2-7, with 11 positions matching TRBD2. Germline values: CDR1 MNHEY, CDR2 SMNVEV (reference sequence). V was clipped by 5 bases and J by 1 base; unmatched bases: 4. This CDR3 has 15 residues.